Sequencing of this T cell receptor (beta chain) was carried out in a study of cytomegalovirus exposure and HLA in healthy donors. With 60 Vbeta and 13 Jbeta primers, the PCR was carried out. Assay used: immunoSEQ multiplex PCR; TCRdb lists only in-frame clones, some missing. The table lists about 160,000 clones, approximately 78% of them singletons. Notes on the study in general: Most CMV-associated TCR beta chains were later found to appear HLA-restricted.

Losses at the gene ends were 6 bases for V and 5 bases for J; bases not matched to a gene: 6. The CDR3 is made up of 13 amino acids. Germline V CDR1 and CDR2: SGHRS, YFSETQ. In regard to this clone: What it recognizes is unknown.

This TCR derives from a woman aged 18-35 years in good health and CMV-seronegative. This chain joins TRBV5-1 and TRBJ1-1; TRBD1 aligns across 8 bases. The sequencing sample was made of PBMCs. The CDR3 coding sequence is TGCGCCAGCACTTCCAGGACAGGGACTGAAGCTTTCTTT. This codes for CASTSRTGTEAFF.